Described below is a single T cell receptor (beta chain) sequence and its context. Antigen unknown. Among the donors, all were healthy bone marrow donors. The CDR3 has 17 residues. From germline, CDR1 is MNHEY and CDR2 SMNVEV (reference sequence). V lost 4 bases, J lost 4 bases, and 22 bases lay in between. PCR used 60 Vbeta primers and 13 Jbeta primers. Per the original data handling: As a later analysis found, there were around 86 million unique TCR beta chains, of which roughly 11 million were shared. Assay used: immunoSEQ multiplex PCR; TCRdb lists only in-frame clones, some missing. V, J and clone size derive from that table, while D and trimming were established from the DNA sequence. The listing records 70,000 or so clones. The data stem from a study of cytomegalovirus exposure and HLA in healthy donors. Points from the study as a whole: Most CMV-associated TCR beta chains were later found to appear HLA-restricted.

The sequenced material came from PBMCs. The chain links TRBV27 to TRBJ1-2; D might be TRBD1 (6 bases). The sequence derives from a female donor in good health and CMV-seropositive. CDR3 DNA: TGTGCCAGCAGTTACCTCTCCTACCGGGGGGGCCTCTATGGCTACACCTTC. Amino acid sequence: CASSYLSYRGGLYGYTF.